The sequence of this T cell receptor beta chain was determined in a study of OX40 agonist ivuxolimab in advanced cancers. Produced via immunoSEQ multiplex PCR; TCRdb's table is partial and in-frame only. The sample has just over 30,000 clones; 86% are singletons. V shed 1 base and J shed 0 bases, with 8 bases lying between them. The germline V gene has CDR1 SGHRS and CDR2 YFSETQ. The CDR3 sequence is 14 residues long. The chain employs TRBV5-1 and TRBJ2-7; no reliable D call. Sequencing used CD4+ or CD8+ T cells sorted from blood, obtained in a trial of the OX40 agonist ivuxolimab. This receptor was obtained from an adult with an advanced solid tumor such as melanoma, head and neck, liver or kidney cancer. DNA for the CDR3: TGCGCCAGCAGCTTGCTGGGCAACTCCTACGAGCAGTACTTC. As protein: CASSLLGNSYEQYF.